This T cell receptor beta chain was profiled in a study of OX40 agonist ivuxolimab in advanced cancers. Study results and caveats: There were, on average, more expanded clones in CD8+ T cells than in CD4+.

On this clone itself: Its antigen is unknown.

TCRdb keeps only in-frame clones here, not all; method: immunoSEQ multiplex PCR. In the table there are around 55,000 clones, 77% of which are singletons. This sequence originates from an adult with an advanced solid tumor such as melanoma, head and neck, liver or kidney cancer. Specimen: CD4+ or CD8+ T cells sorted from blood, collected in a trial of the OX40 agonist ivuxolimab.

In DNA, the CDR3 is TGTGCCAGCAGCTCGCATCCTACGCAGGCCAACTATGGCTACACCTTC. Protein product: CASSSHPTQANYGYTF. V is TRBV7-2 and J is TRBJ1-2; D is ambiguous. Trimming pared 4 bases from V and 2 bases from J, leaving 17 bases between. This CDR3 has 16 amino acids. From germline, CDR1 is SGHTA and CDR2 FQGNSA.